This T cell receptor beta chain was documented in a study of T cell repertoires in cytomegalovirus infection. General study points: HLA-C-restricted CMV-specific TCR beta clonotypes prevailed in the ex vivo response.

In its sample, this clonotype was seen a few times. The antigen remains unidentified. TCRdb re-derived calls from the reads in MiXCR, one entry per CDR3 protein. The sample holds hundreds of thousands of distinct CDR3 sequences; around 35% are singletons and the top ten take 15% to 20%. The input for sequencing was cultured PBMCs, taken from culture after CMV antigen stimulation. The TCR comes from a human donor in good health (CMV status not recorded). Some clones in this sample may be carry-over from other donors' samples.

CDR3 sequence: CASSQEGGYDEQYV. As DNA, the CDR3 is TGCGCCAGCAGCCAAGAAGGGGGCTACGACGAGCAGTACGTC. The V gene is TRBV4-1, the J gene TRBJ2-7, with TRBD1 identical over 7 bases. CDR1 is MGHRA, CDR2 YSYEKL, per germline. V dropped 0 bases and J dropped 5; count of bases not matched to a gene: 4. The CDR3 length is 14 residues.